At least ten counts were recorded for the clone carrying this T cell receptor (beta chain). This specimen comes from a study of early T cells in non-severe SARS-CoV-2 infection. CDR3 length: 13 residues. V dropped 10 bases and J dropped 2 bases, with 14 bases sitting between them. Germline CDR1 and CDR2: ENHRY and SYGVKD. Individual cDNA molecules received unique molecular identifiers during library preparation. TCRdb re-derived calls from the 5' RACE reads in MiXCR, one entry per CDR3 protein. The sample includes 80,000 to 100,000 distinct CDR3 sequences, 9% to 15% of them seen just once. The sample taken for sequencing was whole blood. The sequence was obtained from an adult who was a healthcare worker with PCR-confirmed SARS-CoV-2 infection or an uninfected control (not recorded which). The J gene is TRBJ2-5, the V gene TRBV10-3, with a weak D call TRBD1 (6 bases). The DNA for the CDR3 is TGTGCCACCTGGACAGACAAGCAAGAGACCCAGTACTTC. It encodes CATWTDKQETQYF.